This T cell receptor beta chain was observed in a study of blood T cell repertoires in COVID-19. Study-level background: Sites across the United States, Italy and Spain contributed samples from acute and convalescent COVID-19. T cells, B-cell-depleted T cells, or PBMCs supplied cDNA or gDNA.

Study processing details: Estimated nucleated cell counts came from reference gene primer amplification. Using immunoSEQ multiplex PCR, the repertoire was profiled, and TCRdb retains in-frame clones only, with some absent. V and J calls and clone size come straight from that table; D and trimming were deduced from the DNA. The data contain approximately 68,000 clones, approximately 90% of them singletons. This CDR3 has 15 residues. The V gene end was trimmed by 4 bases and the J gene end by 1 base; junction bases not matched to a gene: 6. From germline, CDR1 is SGHKS and CDR2 YYEKEE (reference sequence).

The sample comprised peripheral blood. This TCR derives from a man between 65 and 80 years old with active or convalescent COVID-19. V is TRBV5-5 and J is TRBJ1-1; 8 bases map to TRBD1. The CDR3: CASSVLQGGNTEAFF. CDR3 nucleotide sequence: TGTGCCAGCAGCGTACTACAGGGGGGGAACACTGAAGCTTTCTTT.